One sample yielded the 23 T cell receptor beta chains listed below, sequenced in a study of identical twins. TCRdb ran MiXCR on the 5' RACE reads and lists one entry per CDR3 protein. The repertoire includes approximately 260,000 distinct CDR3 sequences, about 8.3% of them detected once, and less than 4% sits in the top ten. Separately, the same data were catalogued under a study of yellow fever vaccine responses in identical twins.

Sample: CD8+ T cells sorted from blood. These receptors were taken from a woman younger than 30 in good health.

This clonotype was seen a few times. CDR3 nucleotides: TGTGCCAGCAGTTTATTAGGGGAAGCTTTCTTT. Encoded protein: CASSLLGEAFF. The gene calls are TRBV27 and TRBJ1-1; unclear D gene. The CDR3 is 11 residues long. CDR1 is MNHEY, CDR2 SMNVEV, per germline (reference sequence). V was trimmed by 1 base and J by 8 bases, leaving 5 bases between them.

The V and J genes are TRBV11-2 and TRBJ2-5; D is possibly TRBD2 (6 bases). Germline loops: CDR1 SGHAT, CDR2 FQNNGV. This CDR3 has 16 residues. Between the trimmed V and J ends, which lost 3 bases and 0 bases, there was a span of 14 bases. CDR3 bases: TGTGCCAGCAGCTTCCCCCTTGGAGGGTACCAAGAGACCCAGTACTTC. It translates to CASSFPLGGYQETQYF.

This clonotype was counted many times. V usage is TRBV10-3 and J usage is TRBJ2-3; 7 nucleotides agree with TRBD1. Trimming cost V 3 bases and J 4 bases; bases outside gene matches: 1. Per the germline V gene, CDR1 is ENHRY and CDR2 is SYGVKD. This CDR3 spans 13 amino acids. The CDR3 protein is CAISETGADTQYF. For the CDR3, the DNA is TGTGCCATCAGTGAAACAGGGGCAGATACGCAGTATTTT.

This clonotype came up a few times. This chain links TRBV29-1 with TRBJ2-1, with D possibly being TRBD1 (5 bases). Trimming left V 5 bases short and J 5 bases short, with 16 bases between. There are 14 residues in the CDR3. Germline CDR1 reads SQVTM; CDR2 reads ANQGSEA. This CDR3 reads CSVQIMDTNNEQFF. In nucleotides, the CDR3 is TGCAGCGTTCAAATAATGGACACCAACAATGAGCAGTTCTTC.

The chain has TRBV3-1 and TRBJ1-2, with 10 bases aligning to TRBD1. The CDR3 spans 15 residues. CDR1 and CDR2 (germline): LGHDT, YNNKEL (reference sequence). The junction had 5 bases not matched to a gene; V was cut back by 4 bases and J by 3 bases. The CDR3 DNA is TGTGCCAGCAGCCGGGACAGGGGAAGGGACTATGGCTACACCTTC. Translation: CASSRDRGRDYGYTF.

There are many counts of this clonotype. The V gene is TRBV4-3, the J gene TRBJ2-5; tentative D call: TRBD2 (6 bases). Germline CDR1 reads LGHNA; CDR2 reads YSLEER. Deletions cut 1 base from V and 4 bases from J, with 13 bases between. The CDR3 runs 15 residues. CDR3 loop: CASSQGRGEGETQYF. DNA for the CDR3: TGCGCCAGCAGCCAAGGGCGGGGAGAGGGAGAGACCCAGTACTTC.

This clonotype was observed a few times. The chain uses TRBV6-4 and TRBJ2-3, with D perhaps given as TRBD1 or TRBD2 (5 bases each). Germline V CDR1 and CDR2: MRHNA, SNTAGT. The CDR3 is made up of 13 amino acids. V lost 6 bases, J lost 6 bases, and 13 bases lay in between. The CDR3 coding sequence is TGTGCCAGCAGCAGGGACGGTTTTGATACGCAGTATTTT. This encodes CASSRDGFDTQYF.

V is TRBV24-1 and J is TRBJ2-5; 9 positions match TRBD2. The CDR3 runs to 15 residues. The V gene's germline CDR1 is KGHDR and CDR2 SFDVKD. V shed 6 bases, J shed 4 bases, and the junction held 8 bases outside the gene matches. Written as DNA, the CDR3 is TGTGCCACCAGTCCGGGACTAGCTCCGGTAGAGACCCAGTACTTC. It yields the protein CATSPGLAPVETQYF.

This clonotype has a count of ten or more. The CDR3 sequence is CASSQEWETQYF. In DNA form, the CDR3 reads TGTGCCAGCAGCCAAGAATGGGAGACCCAGTACTTC. This sequence joins TRBV3-1 and TRBJ2-5, with D uncertain. Germline V gives CDR1 LGHDT, CDR2 YNNKEL (reference sequence). This CDR3 comprises 12 residues. V gave up 0 bases and J gave up 5 bases, with 4 bases separating them.

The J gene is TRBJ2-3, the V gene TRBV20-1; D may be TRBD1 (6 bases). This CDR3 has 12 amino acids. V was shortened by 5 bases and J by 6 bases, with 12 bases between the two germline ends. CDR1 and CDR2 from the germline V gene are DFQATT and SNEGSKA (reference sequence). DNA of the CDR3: TGCAGTGCTTTTGGGGGCTCGGATACGCAGTATTTT. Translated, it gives CSAFGGSDTQYF.

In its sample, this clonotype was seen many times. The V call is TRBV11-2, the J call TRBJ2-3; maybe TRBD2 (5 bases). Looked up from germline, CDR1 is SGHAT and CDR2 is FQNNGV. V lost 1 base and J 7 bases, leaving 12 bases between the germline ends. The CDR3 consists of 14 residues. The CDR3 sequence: CASSLALALYTQYF. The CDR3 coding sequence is TGTGCCAGCAGCTTAGCGCTAGCTCTTTATACGCAGTATTTT.

CDR3 sequence: CASSQGRTGGNEQFF. The CDR3 DNA sequence: TGCGCCAGCAGCCAAGGGAGGACAGGGGGCAATGAGCAGTTCTTC. The chain has TRBV4-1 and TRBJ2-1, with 10 bases lining up with TRBD1. Germline trimming cut 1 base from V and 6 bases from J; bases unmatched to any gene: 3. CDR3 size: 15 residues. Germline loops: CDR1 MGHRA, CDR2 YSYEKL.

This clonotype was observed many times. The CDR3 DNA reads TGTGCCATCAGTGCTTGGACAGGGGAATTGAATGAGCAGTTCTTC. It specifies CAISAWTGELNEQFF. The chain has TRBV10-3 and TRBJ2-1, with 9 nucleotides matching TRBD1. V trimming: 4 bases; J trimming: 7 bases; junction bases outside the gene matches: 8. The CDR3 runs to 15 residues. The germline V gene encodes CDR1 ENHRY and CDR2 SYGVKD.

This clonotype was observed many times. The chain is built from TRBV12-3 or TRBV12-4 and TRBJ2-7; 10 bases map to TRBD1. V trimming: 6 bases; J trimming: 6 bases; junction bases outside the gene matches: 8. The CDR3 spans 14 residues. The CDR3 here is CASSIGTGVLEQYF. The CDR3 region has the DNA TGTGCCAGCAGCATCGGGACAGGGGTCCTCGAGCAGTACTTC.

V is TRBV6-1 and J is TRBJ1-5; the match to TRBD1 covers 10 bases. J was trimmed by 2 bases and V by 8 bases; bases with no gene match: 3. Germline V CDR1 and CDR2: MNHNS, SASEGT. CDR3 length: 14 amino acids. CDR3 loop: CASGTGVGNQPQHF. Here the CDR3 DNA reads TGTGCCAGCGGGACAGGGGTGGGCAATCAGCCCCAGCATTTT.

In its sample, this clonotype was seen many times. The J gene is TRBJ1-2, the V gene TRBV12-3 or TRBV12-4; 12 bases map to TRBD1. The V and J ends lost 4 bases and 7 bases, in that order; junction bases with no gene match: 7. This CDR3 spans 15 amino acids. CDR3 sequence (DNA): TGTGCCAGCAGTTCTTGGGACAGGGGGCCGGGTGGCTACACCTTC. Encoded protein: CASSSWDRGPGGYTF.

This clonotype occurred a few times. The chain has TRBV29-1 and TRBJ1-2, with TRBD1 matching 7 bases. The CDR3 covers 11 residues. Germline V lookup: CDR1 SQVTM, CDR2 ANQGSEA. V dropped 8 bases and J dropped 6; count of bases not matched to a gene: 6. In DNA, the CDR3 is TGCAGCTCCAGGGACAGCGATGGCTACACCTTC. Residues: CSSRDSDGYTF.

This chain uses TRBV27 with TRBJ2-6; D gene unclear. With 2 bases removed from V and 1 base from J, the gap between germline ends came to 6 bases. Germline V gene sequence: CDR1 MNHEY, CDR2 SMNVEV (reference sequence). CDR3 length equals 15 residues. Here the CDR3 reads CASSLRLSGANVLTF. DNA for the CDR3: TGTGCCAGCAGTTTAAGACTGTCTGGGGCCAACGTCCTGACTTTC.

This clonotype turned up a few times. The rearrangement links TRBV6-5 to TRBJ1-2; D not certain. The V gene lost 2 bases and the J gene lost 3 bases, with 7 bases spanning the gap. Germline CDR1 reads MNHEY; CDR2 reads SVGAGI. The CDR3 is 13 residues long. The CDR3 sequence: CASSYKDYYGYTF. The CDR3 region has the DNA TGTGCCAGCAGTTACAAAGACTACTATGGCTACACCTTC.

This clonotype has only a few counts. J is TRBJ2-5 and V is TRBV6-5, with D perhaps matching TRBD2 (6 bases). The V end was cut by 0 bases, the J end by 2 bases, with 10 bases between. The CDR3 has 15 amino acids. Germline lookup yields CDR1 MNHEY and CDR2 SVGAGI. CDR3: CASSYSPGVQETQYF. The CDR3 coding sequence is TGTGCCAGCAGTTACTCGCCGGGGGTACAAGAGACCCAGTACTTC.

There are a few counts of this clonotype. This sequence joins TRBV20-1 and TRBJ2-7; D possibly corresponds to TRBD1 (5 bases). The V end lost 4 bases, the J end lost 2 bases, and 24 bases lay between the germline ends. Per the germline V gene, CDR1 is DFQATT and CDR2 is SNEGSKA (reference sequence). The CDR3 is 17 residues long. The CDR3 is CSATNKQADKTTYEQYF. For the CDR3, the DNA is TGCAGTGCTACCAATAAACAGGCGGACAAAACCACCTACGAGCAGTACTTC.

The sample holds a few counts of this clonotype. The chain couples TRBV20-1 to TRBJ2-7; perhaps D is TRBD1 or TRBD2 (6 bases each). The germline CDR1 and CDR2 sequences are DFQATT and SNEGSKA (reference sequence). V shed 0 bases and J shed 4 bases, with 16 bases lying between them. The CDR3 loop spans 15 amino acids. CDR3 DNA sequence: TGCAGTGCTAGAGATGAAGCGGAGGGGGGTTACGAGCAGTACTTC. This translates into CSARDEAEGGYEQYF.

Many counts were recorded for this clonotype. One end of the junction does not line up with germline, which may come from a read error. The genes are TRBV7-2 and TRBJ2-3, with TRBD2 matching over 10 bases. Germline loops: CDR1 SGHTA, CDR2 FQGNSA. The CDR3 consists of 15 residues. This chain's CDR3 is CASSLAGASTDTQYF. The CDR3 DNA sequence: TGTGCCAGCAGCCTAGCGGGGGCCTCCACAGATACGCAGTATTTT.